This T cell receptor (beta chain) emerged from a study of blood T cell repertoires in COVID-19. Across the whole study: Samples came from the United States, Italy and Spain, spanning acute and convalescent COVID-19. Sources were T cells, B-cell-depleted T cells, or PBMCs; the material itself was cDNA or gDNA.

This clone was observed a handful of times. Germline loops: CDR1 SGHNT, CDR2 YYREEE (reference sequence). The V gene lost 4 bases and the J gene lost 0 bases, with 11 bases spanning the gap. The CDR3 contains 15 residues. In the authors' methods: Estimates of nucleated cell counts were drawn from the amplification of reference gene primers. Measured with immunoSEQ multiplex PCR; TCRdb has only the in-frame clones, and not every one. D and trimming were read from the DNA, whereas the V and J calls and clone size are those reported in that table. The data contain some 220,000 clones, 80% of them seen just once; the ten biggest clones take up 7.2%.

The J gene is TRBJ2-1, the V gene TRBV5-4; possible D gene TRBD1, 5 bases. The receptor's source is a woman in her 70s with acute or convalescent COVID-19. The sample taken for sequencing was peripheral blood. CDR3 sequence (DNA): TGTGCCAGCAGCCCTACAGGTAACTCCTACAATGAGCAGTTCTTC. Protein product: CASSPTGNSYNEQFF.